A selection of T cell receptor beta chains follows, all from one sample in a study of T cell changes during pregnancy in multiple sclerosis. The assay was immunoSEQ multiplex PCR, and TCRdb's table has in-frame clones only and misses some. The sample lists roughly 80,000 clones, approximately 92% occurring once. The sample here was peripheral blood, taken in the first trimester of pregnancy. Receptors were obtained from a female donor with multiple sclerosis, enrolled in a pregnancy study. The conserved cysteine and the conserved F or W are not part of the CDR3 here. Fields, in order: J gene, clone size, V gene, CDR3 protein. Size values are once, few and many counts, or a class for expanded clones, and some rows have none.

TRBJ2-3	-	TRBV29-1	SGRLAGGTDTQY
TRBJ1-4	-	TRBV28	ASRGTRTNEKLF
TRBJ2-2	-	TRBV13	ASSFWRRGGTGELF
TRBJ2-7	-	TRBV20-1	SAPVSYEQY
TRBJ1-5	-	TRBV7-9	ASSAGQPNQPQH
TRBJ2-1	-	TRBV18	ASSPTIAGGYNEQF
TRBJ2-7	-	TRBV7-9	ASSPADSSYEQY
TRBJ1-1	-	TRBV2	ASSVSGPITEAF
TRBJ2-7	-	TRBV7-2	ASSLSGGALY
TRBJ1-2	-	TRBV7-6	ASSLGTGDYGYT
TRBJ2-1	-	TRBV30	AWRMGLAGSYNEQF
TRBJ1-1	once	TRBV27	ASSLGTGVVEAF
TRBJ2-7	-	TRBV18	ASSPTQVAYEQY
TRBJ2-7	-	TRBV7-2	ASSLAPDEQY
TRBJ2-7	-	TRBV6-1	ASSEEGPGLAGRYEQY
TRBJ1-3	-	TRBV6-1	ASSATRDSGNTIY
TRBJ2-7	-	TRBV2	ASLRQGKQY
TRBJ2-1	-	TRBV27	ASQLRGQEQF
TRBJ2-1	-	TRBV19	ASSPGQSKYNEQF
TRBJ1-3	once	TRBV10-3	AISTGVASGNTIY
TRBJ2-1	-	TRBV9	ASSVSRGGEVASGRNEQF
TRBJ2-5	-	TRBV7-6	ASSPPGAQETQY
TRBJ2-7	few	TRBV15	ATSRGRDSTYEQY
TRBJ1-5	-	TRBV19	ASREGDFNQPQH
TRBJ2-1	-	TRBV7-9	ASSPSREGGPNEQF
TRBJ2-7	-	TRBV5-4	ASSLEQGSIYEQY
TRBJ1-3	-	TRBV18	ASSRGTVVSGNTIY
TRBJ1-5	-	TRBV27	ASSPSTGGNQPQH
TRBJ1-3	-	TRBV6-5	ASSYGAGTMGNTIY
TRBJ1-1	-	TRBV6-6	ASRVDRVNTEAF
TRBJ1-6	-	TRBV27	ASSFYGSPLH
TRBJ1-1	-	TRBV19	ASIRQGTLVTEAF
TRBJ1-1	few	TRBV7-2	ASGLGHSNTEAF
TRBJ1-4	once	TRBV15	ATSWGGTANEKLF
TRBJ1-3	-	TRBV28	ASSQPTGVGNTIY
TRBJ2-2	-	TRBV7-3	ASSTYRGLTGELF
TRBJ1-1	once	TRBV4-2	ASSLDAGVNTEAF